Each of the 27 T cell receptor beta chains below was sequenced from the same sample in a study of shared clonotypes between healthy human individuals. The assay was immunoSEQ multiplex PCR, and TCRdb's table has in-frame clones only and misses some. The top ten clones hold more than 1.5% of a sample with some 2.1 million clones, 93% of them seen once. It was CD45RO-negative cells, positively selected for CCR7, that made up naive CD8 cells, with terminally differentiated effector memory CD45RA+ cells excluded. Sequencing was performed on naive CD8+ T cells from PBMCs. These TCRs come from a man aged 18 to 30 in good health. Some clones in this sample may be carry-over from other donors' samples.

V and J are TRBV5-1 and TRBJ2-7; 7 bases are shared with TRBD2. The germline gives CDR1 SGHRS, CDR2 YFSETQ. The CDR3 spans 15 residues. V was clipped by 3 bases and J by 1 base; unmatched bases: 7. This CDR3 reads CASSWSGTPSYEQYF. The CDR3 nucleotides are TGCGCCAGCAGCTGGAGCGGGACCCCATCCTACGAGCAGTACTTC. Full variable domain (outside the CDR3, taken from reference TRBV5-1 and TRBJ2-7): KAGVTQTPRYLIKTRGQQVTLSCSPISGHRSVSWYQQTPGQGLQFLFEYFSETQRNKGNFPGRFSGRQFSNSRSEMNVSTLELGDSALYLCASSWSGTPSYEQYFGPGTRLTVT.

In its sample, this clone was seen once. The DNA for the CDR3 is TGTGCCAGCAGTGACTACCACAGGGGGCGCCGGTCCTACGAGCAGTACTTC. Translated, it gives CASSDYHRGRRSYEQYF. J is TRBJ2-7 and V is TRBV6-4; TRBD1 agrees at 9 bases. There are 17 residues in the CDR3. Germline-derived CDR1 and CDR2 are MRHNA and SNTAGT. V trimming: 1 base; J trimming: 1 base; junction bases outside the gene matches: 8.

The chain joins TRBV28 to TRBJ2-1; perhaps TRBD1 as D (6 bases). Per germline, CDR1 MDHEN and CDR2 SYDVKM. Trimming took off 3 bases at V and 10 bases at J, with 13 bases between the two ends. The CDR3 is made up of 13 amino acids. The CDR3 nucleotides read TGTGCCAGCAGTTTTGTGGGGGCAGGGGAGCAGTTCTTC. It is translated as CASSFVGAGEQFF. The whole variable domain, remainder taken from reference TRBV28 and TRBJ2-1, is DVKVTQSSRYLVKRTGEKVFLECVQDMDHENMFWYRQDPGLGLRLIYFSYDVKMKEKGDIPEGYSVSREKKERFSLILESASTNQTSMYLCASSFVGAGEQFFGPGTRLTVL.

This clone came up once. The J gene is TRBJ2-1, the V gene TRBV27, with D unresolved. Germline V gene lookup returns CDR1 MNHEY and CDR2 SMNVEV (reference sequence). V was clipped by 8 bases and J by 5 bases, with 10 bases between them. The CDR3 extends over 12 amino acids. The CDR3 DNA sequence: TGTGCCAGCGGTTGGGGAAACAATGAGCAGTTCTTC. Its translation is CASGWGNNEQFF.

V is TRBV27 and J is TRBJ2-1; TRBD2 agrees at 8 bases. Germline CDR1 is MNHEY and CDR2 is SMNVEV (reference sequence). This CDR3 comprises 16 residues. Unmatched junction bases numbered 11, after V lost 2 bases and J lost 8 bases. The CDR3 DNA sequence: TGTGCCAGCAGTTTAGTCGGGAGGGCCACGATTGATGAGCAGTTCTTC. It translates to CASSLVGRATIDEQFF.

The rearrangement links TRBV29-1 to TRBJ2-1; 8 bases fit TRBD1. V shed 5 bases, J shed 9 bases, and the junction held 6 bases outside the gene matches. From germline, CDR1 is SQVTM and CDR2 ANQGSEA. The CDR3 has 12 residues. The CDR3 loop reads CSVWTGLVEQFF. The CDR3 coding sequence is TGCAGCGTTTGGACAGGGTTGGTTGAGCAGTTCTTC.

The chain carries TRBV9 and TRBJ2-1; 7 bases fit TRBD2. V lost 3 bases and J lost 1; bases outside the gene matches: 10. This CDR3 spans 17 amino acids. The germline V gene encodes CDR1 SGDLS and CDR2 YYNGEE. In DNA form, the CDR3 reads TGTGCCAGCAGCGACGGGTCGGCGGGAGAGTCCTACAATGAGCAGTTCTTC. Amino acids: CASSDGSAGESYNEQFF.

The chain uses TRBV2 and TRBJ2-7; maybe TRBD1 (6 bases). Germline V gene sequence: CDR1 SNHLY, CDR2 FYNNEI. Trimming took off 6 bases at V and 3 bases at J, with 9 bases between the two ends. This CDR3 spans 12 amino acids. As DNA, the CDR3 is TGTGCCAGCAGGGACAGCCACTACGAGCAGTACTTC. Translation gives CASRDSHYEQYF. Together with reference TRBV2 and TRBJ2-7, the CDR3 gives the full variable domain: EPEVTQTPSHQVTQMGQEVILRCVPISNHLYFYWYRQILGQKVEFLVSFYNNEISEKSEIFDDQFSVERPDGSNFTLKIRSTKLEDSAMYFCASRDSHYEQYFGPGTRLTVT.

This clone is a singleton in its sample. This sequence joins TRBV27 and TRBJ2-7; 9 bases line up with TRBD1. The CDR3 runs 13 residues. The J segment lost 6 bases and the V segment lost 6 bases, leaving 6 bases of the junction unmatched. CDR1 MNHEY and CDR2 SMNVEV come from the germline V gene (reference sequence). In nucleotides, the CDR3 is TGTGCCAGCAGCGACAGGGGGGGGCTCGAGCAGTACTTC. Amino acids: CASSDRGGLEQYF.

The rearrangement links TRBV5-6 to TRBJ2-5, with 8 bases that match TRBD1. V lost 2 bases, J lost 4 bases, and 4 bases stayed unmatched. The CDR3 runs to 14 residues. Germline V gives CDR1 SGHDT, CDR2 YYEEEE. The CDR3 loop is CASSLQGTGETQYF. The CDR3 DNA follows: TGTGCCAGCAGCTTACAGGGGACAGGAGAGACCCAGTACTTC.

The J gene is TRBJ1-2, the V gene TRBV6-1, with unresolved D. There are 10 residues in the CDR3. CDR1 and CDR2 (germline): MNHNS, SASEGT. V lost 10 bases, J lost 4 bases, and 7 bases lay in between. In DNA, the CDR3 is TGTGCCATCACGGCCTATGGCTACACCTTC. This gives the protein CAITAYGYTF.

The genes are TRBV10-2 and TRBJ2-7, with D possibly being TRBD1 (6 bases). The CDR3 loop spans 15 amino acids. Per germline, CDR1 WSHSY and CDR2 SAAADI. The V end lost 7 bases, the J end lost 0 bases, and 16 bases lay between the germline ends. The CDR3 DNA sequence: TGCGCCAGCACCTACTGGACAGACGGCTCCTACGAGCAGTACTTC. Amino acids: CASTYWTDGSYEQYF.

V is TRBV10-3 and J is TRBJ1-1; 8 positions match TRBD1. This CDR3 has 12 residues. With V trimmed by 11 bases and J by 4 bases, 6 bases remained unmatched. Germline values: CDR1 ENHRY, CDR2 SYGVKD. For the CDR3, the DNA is TGTGCCGTAGGGGACAGGATCACTGAAGCTTTCTTT. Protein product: CAVGDRITEAFF.

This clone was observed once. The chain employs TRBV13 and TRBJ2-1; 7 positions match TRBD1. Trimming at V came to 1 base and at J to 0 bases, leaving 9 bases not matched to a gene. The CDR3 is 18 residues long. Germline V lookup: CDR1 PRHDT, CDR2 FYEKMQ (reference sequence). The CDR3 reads CASSLVVRDSNSYNEQFF. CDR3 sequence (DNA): TGTGCCAGCAGCTTAGTGGTCCGGGACAGCAACTCCTACAATGAGCAGTTCTTC.

The DNA of the CDR3 is TGTGCCAGCAGTTTATGGAATGGTGAAGCTTTCTTT. This translates into CASSLWNGEAFF. The rearrangement uses TRBV27 and TRBJ1-1; unclear D gene. Germline-derived CDR1 and CDR2 are MNHEY and SMNVEV (reference sequence). V lost 1 base and J lost 7, with 7 bases in between. The CDR3 contains 12 residues.

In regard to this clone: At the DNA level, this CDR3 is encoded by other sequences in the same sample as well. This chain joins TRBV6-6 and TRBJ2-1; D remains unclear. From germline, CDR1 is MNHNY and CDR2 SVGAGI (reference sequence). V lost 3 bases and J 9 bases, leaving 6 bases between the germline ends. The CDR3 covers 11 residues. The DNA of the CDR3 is TGTGCCAGCAGTTATAGTCGTGAGCAGTTCTTC. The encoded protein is CASSYSREQFF.

Here the CDR3 reads CASSVASGQGSYEQYF. For the CDR3, the DNA is TGTGCCAGCAGCGTAGCCTCGGGACAGGGTTCCTACGAGCAGTACTTC. The chain couples TRBV9 to TRBJ2-7, with 9 positions matching TRBD1. The CDR3 is made up of 16 amino acids. Unmatched junction bases numbered 5, after V lost 0 bases and J lost 1 base. Germline V gene lookup returns CDR1 SGDLS and CDR2 YYNGEE.

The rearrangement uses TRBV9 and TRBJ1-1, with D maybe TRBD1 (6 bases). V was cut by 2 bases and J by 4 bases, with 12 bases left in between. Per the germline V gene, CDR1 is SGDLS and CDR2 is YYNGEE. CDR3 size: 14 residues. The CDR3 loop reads CASSVYREPTEAFF. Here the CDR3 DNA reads TGTGCCAGCAGCGTTTACAGGGAACCCACTGAAGCTTTCTTT. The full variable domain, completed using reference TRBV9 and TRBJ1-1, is DSGVTQTPKHLITATGQRVTLRCSPRSGDLSVYWYQQSLDQGLQFLIQYYNGEERAKGNILERFSAQQFPDLHSELNLSSLELGDSALYFCASSVYREPTEAFFGQGTRLTVV.

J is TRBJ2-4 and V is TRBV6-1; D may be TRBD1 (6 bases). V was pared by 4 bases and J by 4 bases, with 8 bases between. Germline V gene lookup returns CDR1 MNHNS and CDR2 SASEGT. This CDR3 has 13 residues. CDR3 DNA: TGTGCCAGCAGTGCCGGGACAAAAAACATTCAGTACTTC. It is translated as CASSAGTKNIQYF.

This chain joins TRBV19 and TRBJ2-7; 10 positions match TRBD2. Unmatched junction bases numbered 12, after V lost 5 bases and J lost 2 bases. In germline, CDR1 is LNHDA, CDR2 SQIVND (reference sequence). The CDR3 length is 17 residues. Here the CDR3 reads CASSSGTSALGTYEQYF. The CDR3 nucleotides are TGTGCCAGTAGTTCGGGGACTAGCGCCCTCGGCACCTACGAGCAGTACTTC.

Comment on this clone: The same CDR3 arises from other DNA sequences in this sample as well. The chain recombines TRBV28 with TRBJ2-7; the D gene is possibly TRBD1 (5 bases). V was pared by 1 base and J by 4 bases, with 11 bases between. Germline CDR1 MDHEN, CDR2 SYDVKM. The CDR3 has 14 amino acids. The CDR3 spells CASSLYGRAYEQYF. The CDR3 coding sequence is TGTGCCAGCAGTTTATATGGCAGGGCTTACGAGCAGTACTTC.

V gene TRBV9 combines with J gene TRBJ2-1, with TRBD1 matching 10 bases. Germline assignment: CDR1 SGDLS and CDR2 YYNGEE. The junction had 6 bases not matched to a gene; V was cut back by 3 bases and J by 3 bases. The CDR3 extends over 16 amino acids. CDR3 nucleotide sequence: TGTGCCAGCAGCGAAGACCGGGACAGGGGCTACAATGAGCAGTTCTTC. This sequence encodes CASSEDRDRGYNEQFF.

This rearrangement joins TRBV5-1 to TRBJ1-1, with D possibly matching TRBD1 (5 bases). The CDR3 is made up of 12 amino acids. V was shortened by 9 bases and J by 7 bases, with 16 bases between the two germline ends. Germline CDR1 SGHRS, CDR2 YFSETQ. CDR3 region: CATRGLSDEAFF. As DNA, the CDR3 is TGCGCCACCCGGGGACTCTCTGATGAAGCTTTCTTT.

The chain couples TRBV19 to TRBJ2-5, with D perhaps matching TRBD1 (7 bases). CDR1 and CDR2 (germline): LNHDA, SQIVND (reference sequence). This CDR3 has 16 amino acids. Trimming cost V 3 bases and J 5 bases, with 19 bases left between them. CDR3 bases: TGTGCCAGTAGTATTTCCGGGCCAGGGGGGTATGAGACCCAGTACTTC. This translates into CASSISGPGGYETQYF.

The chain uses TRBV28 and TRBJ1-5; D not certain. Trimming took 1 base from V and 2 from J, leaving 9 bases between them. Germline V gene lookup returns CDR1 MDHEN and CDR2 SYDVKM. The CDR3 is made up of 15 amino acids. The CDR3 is CASSLLLSGNQPQHF. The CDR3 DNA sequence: TGTGCCAGCAGTTTATTGCTAAGTGGCAATCAGCCCCAGCATTTT.

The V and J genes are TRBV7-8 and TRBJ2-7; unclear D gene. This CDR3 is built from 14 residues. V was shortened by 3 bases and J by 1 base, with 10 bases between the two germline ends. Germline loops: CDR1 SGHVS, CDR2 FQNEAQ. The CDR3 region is CASSLVSVSYEQYF. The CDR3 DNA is TGTGCCAGCAGCTTGGTATCGGTTTCCTACGAGCAGTACTTC.

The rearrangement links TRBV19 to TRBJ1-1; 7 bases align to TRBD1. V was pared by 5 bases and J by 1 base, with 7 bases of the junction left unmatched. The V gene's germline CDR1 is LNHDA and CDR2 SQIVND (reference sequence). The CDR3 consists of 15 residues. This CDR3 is CASSGYRGPNTEAFF. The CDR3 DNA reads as TGTGCCAGTAGTGGCTACAGGGGCCCGAACACTGAAGCTTTCTTT.